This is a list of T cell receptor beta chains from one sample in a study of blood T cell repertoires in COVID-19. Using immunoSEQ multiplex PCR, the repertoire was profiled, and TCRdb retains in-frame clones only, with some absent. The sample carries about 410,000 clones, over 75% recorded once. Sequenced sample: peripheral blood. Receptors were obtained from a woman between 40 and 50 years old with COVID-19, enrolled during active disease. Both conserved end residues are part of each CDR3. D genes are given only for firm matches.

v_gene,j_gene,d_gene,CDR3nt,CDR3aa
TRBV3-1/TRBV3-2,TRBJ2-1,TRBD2,TGTGCCAGCAGCCAAGAATGGGCTAGCGGGGGGTACAATGAGCAGTTCTTC,CASSQEWASGGYNEQFF
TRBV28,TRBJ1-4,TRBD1,TGTGCCAGCAGTGGCGGGGGGACAGCGAATGAAAAACTGTTTTTT,CASSGGGTANEKLFF
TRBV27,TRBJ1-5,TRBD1,TGTGCCAGCAGTTTATCCCGACAGGGCGGTCAGCCCCAGCATTTT,CASSLSRQGGQPQHF
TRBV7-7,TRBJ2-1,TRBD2,TGTGCTAGCAGCCTAGAAGGACACCGAGCGGGAGACCTCTACAATGAGCAGTTCTTC,CASSLEGHRAGDLYNEQFF
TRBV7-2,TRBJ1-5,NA,TGTGCCAGCAGCTACAATAGCAATCAGCCCCAGCATTTT,CASSYNSNQPQHF
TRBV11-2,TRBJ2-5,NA,TGTGCCAGCAGCTTAGCCTCCCAGACCCAGTACTTC,CASSLASQTQYF
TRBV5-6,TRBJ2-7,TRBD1,TGTGCCAGCAGCTGGGGGACAGGCCCCCTCGAGCAGTACTTC,CASSWGTGPLEQYF
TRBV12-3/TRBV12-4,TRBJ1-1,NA,TGTGCCAGCAGTTTAAGAGGGGGCACTGAAGCTTTCTTT,CASSLRGGTEAFF
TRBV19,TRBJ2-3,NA,TGTGCCAGTAGTATAGGTTCCGCGGGATCTTTT,CASSIGSAGSF
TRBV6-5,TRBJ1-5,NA,TGTGCCAGCAGTTACACTAGGACGTCTACGCAGCCCCAGCATTTT,CASSYTRTSTQPQHF
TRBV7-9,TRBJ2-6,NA,TGTGCCAGCAGCTTTCCCTATAGGACAGATATCTCTGGGGCCAACGTCCTGACTTTC,CASSFPYRTDISGANVLTF